The sequence of this T cell receptor (beta chain) was determined in a study of cytomegalovirus exposure and HLA in healthy donors (dated by TCRdb to the late 2010s). For context, the study as a whole: According to an earlier analysis of 587 of the donors, 150 million to 200 million T cells yielded over 90 million unique TCR beta sequences and around 300 Gb of sequence data. A later analysis re-examined previously published TCR beta repertoires from several hundred donors and added high-resolution HLA genotyping to investigate patterns of TCR occurrence. The aim of the study was to test whether cataloging public T cell receptors could identify signatures of past pathogen exposure. A handful of DR-DQ haplotypes were handled as single units for association and clustering because linkage in the cohort was strong. The number of donors typed differed by locus, with roughly 620-640 for A, B, C, DRB1 and DQB1, around 500 for DQA1, 600 to 610 for DPA1, and some 440 for DPB1. The T cell repertoires of about 700 subjects were profiled by immunosequencing and related to cytomegalovirus serostatus. Rather than drawing on any new phenotypic data, the later analysis identified candidate immune exposures from TCR beta sequences and the way those sequences occurred across donors. Donor age, sex, ethnicity and CMV serostatus were compiled together with the repertoire data. A later genetic analysis used genome-wide SNP genotypes for about three fifths of the 666 donors, treating that subset as a discovery cohort. To predict cytomegalovirus infection status, the study combined high-throughput TCR immunosequencing, statistical association of individual TCRs with disease status, and machine learning. The genetic ancestry cluster associated with self-reported Caucasian donors included roughly four fifths of the 300 to 400 genotyped donors. Roughly 310 gigabases of sequencing data and 70 million to 85 million unique TCR sequences were included in an early release covering roughly 600 HLA-typed donors. HLA typing included class I and class II loci at four-digit resolution. In an earlier analysis of 500 to 650 of the donors, high-throughput TCR beta sequencing was used to judge whether each TCR beta V gene segment behaved as functional or pseudogenic. All discovery cohort repertoires had been generated on a single sequencing platform. In addition to the first cohort of 650 to 800 subjects, a separate validation cohort of 100 to 150 different subjects was used. Across about 370 genotyped donors of the cohort, an average of about 240,000 unique TCR beta nucleotide sequences per donor were sequenced, and approximately 19% of those sequences were non-productive. The paper's findings and limits, for the study overall: A further reported finding was that TCR beta sequences accurately predicted the HLA-A and HLA-B alleles for most subjects in the first cohort. In a later analysis, most CMV-associated TCR beta chains were found to appear HLA-restricted, with HLA associations seemingly driven largely by CMV exposure. The study listed 150 to 200 TCR beta chains as associated with cytomegalovirus. In a later analysis, HLA-associated TCR beta chains showed more clonal expansion and lower generation probabilities than non-associated chains that were equally common. The 87-base-pair reads could not distinguish some IMGT-functional V segments, including TRBV6-2 and TRBV6-3, so those segments were excluded. The authors suggested that the approach could potentially be generalized to other disease states and immunological phenotypes. In vitro tests confirmed that three of the cytomegalovirus-associated TCR beta chains recognize cytomegalovirus antigens. In this cohort, only TCR beta chains were sequenced, and detectable features were limited by the absence of alpha or paired-chain data. Presence/absence analyses assumed roughly uniform sequencing depth across donors, an assumption that may not hold. A later genetic analysis associated a missense DCLRE1C variant with V-gene and J-gene trimming of TCR beta chains, and an independent cohort replicated the association. A cluster of highly shared sequence variants was judged likely to represent a technical artifact of the sequencing pipeline. In a later genetic analysis, fewer N-insertions in productive TCRs were reported among donors in an Asian-associated ancestry cluster than the roughly 670-donor mean. Across donors, most TCR sequences were observed very rarely, whereas some public TCRs were present in many individuals. Cytomegalovirus status was reported to be diagnosed by the classifier with high specificity and sensitivity in both the original and validation cohorts. HLA typing was unavailable for some donors at each locus, so association tests used only the typed subset. The only immune exposure information available for the cohort was CMV serostatus. A later analysis associated 16,951 TCR beta sequences with specific HLA alleles at a false discovery rate of 0.05. According to a later analysis, parvovirus B19, influenza, CMV and Epstein-Barr virus appeared linked to several top co-occurrence clusters. Because counts were too low, around 17 rarely observed V segments, including chromosome 9 orphons, were left out of the earlier analysis of 587 of the donors. Strong co-occurrence of HLA alleles, especially DR and DQ, made assigning TCR associations to individual alleles difficult. In a later analysis, the rate of TCR association differed among HLA loci, with DRB1 alleles having the most associated TCRs and HLA-C alleles having the fewest. Correlated functional status among segregating V segments might reflect linkage disequilibrium, but an unknown experimental factor could not be ruled out. In an earlier analysis of about 540 of the donors, most TCR beta V segments were observed in productive rearrangements about 90% or about 30% of the time, broadly matching IMGT annotations.

The cohort consisted of fewer than 700 healthy bone marrow donors. All cohort members were sampled while nominally healthy, although unrecorded immune exposures were likely present. The donor was CMV seronegative and belonged to the group of more than 300 seronegative cohort members. Every donor gave a peripheral blood sample, and the peripheral blood mononuclear cells from that sample were used for TCR beta sequencing. Genomic DNA was extracted from the blood cell samples with the Qiagen DNeasy Blood Extraction Kit. Comment on this clone: Its antigen remains unidentified. No base quality values were provided; no much bigger clone lies one nucleotide off.

Spanning cysteine to phenylalanine, the CDR3 consists of 14 amino acids. Kept here is only the CDR3 DNA, which spans 42 bases and is read in frame from base 1. Clipping removes 1 base from V and 5 bases from J, with 2 as the unmatched junction base count. CDR1 and CDR2 were assigned from the germline V gene as SGHAT and FQNNGV. The library was built by means of the immunoSEQ multiplex PCR assay. A mixture of 60 forward primers for TCR Vbeta segments and 13 reverse primers for TCR Jbeta segments was used in the multiplex PCR. Amplification of the CDR3 region of rearranged TCR beta genes was performed with a multiplex PCR assay on genomic DNA. The amplified TCR beta libraries were sequenced on the Illumina HiSeq System as 87-base-pair reads. In the paper's pipeline: A later analysis tallied 70 million to 100 million unique TCR beta chains across the 700 or so repertoires, and roughly 11 million of those chains were shared by two or more donors. To remove PCR and sequencing errors, raw reads were error-corrected and collapsed into unique sequences using a nearest-neighbor algorithm that merged closely related sequences. To assign V, D and J gene segments, CDR3 sequences were aligned to IMGT reference sequences. For a sequence to be retained, a match of at least six nucleotides was required to both a V gene segment and a J gene segment. A rearrangement was called productive if the CDR3 had no stop codons and remained in frame with V and J, and every other rearrangement was called non-productive. CDR3 was defined according to IMGT convention as the region running from the second conserved V-encoded cysteine to the conserved J-encoded phenylalanine. The earlier analysis of fewer than 700 of the donors excluded sequences that lacked an unambiguous match to a single V gene segment. An earlier analysis of several hundred of the donors called V segments functional above 56.7% productive rearrangements and segregating when the between-donor standard deviation exceeded 5%. A statistical classification framework was built for diagnosing cytomegalovirus status from the catalog of TCR beta chain sequences. In a later analysis, V and J genes were assigned by comparing TCR nucleotide sequences against IMGT/GENE-DB human TR gene sequences. In a later analysis, CDR3 sequences and most-parsimonious VDJ recombination scenarios were assigned using the TCRdist pipeline. A later analysis defined each TCR beta chain by its CDR3 amino acid sequence plus V-gene family, and excluded reads lacking a unique V-gene family. As a way to deal with suspected cross-contamination and a sequencing artifact, a later analysis dropped roughly 600 nucleotide sequences that were highly shared and had low generation probability. In a later analysis, a clonal expansion index for each public chain was calculated from normalized within-repertoire ranks of inferred template counts. In a later analysis, generation probabilities were computed using a VDJ recombination model fitted to out-of-frame rearrangements, and the results were checked against IGoR. In a later analysis, TCR-TCR, TCR-HLA and TCR-CMV co-occurrence was scored with hypergeometric tests, and a repertoire-size bias correction was applied to TCR pairs. False discovery rates were estimated in a later analysis by permuting HLA or CMV assignments 20 times. In a later analysis, co-occurring TCRs were grouped using DBSCAN, with TCRdist sequence similarity added in when clustering inside HLA-allele-positive subsets. Repertoires with fewer than 30,000 or more than 120,000 public chains, plus five repertoires with anomalous nucleotide sharing, were excluded from co-occurrence clustering. The immuneACCESS repertoire file appears here via TCRdb, limited to in-frame rearrangements. These files lack a portion of the clones; in checked studies, under half of the deficit traces to unresolved V genes, and the cause of the others is not known. V and J calls and clone size follow that table, whereas D and trimming were derived from the DNA. This sample gives 120,000 to 150,000 clones in total; roughly 80% of them show up just once. The ten largest clones take up around 4.9% of the sample.

This sequence originates from a male donor in good health and CMV-seronegative. This receptor chain uses TRBV11-2 and TRBJ2-1, with 7 junctional bases fitting TRBD2. What was sequenced was PBMCs. The nucleotide sequence reads TGTGCCAGCAGCTTAGGCGGGGGTCACAATGAGCAGTTCTTC. This sequence encodes CASSLGGGHNEQFF. With the rest looked up from the reference TRBV11-2 and TRBJ2-1 genes rather than sequenced, the full variable domain is EAGVAQSPRYKIIEKRQSVAFWCNPISGHATLYWYQQILGQGPKLLIQFQNNGVVDDSQLPKDRFSAERLKGVDSTLKIQPAKLEDSAVYLCASSLGGGHNEQFFGPGTRLTVL.